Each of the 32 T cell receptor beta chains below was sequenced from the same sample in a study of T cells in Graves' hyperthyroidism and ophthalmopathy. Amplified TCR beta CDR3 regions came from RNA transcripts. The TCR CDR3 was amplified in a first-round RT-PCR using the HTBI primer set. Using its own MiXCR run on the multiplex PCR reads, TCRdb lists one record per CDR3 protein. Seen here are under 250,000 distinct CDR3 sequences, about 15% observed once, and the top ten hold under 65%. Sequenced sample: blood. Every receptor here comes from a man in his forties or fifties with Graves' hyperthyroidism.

The CDR3 spells CASWGTRGGRNEKLFF. CDR3 coding DNA: TGCGCCAGCTGGGGTACCAGGGGGGGTCGTAATGAAAAACTGTTTTTT. This sequence joins TRBV4-1 and TRBJ1-4; 7 positions agree with TRBD1. The CDR3 runs to 16 residues. The germline CDR1 and CDR2 sequences are MGHRA and YSYEKL. The ends lost 8 bases at V and 4 bases at J; junction bases unmatched: 13.

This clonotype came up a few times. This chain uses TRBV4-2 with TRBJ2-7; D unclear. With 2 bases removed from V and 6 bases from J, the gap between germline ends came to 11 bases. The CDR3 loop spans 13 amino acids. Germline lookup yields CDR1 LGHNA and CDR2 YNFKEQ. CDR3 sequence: CASSQTRLTEQYF. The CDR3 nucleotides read TGTGCCAGCAGCCAAACGAGGTTAACCGAGCAGTACTTC.

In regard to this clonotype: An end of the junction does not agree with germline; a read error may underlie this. CDR3 protein: CASSLSVYTEQFF. The CDR3 DNA follows: TGTGCCAGCAGCTTATCTGTTTACACTGAGCAGTTCTTC. This sequence joins TRBV7-9 and TRBJ2-1; D gene unclear. This CDR3 spans 13 amino acids. Germline V CDR1 and CDR2: SEHNR, FQNEAQ (reference sequence).

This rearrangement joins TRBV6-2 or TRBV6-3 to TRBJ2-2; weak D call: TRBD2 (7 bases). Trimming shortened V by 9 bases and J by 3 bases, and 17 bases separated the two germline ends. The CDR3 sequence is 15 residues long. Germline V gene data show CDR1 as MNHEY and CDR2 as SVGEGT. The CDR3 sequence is CASLGGGRDTGELFF. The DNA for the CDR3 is TGTGCCAGTCTTGGGGGGGGGCGCGACACCGGGGAGCTGTTTTTT.

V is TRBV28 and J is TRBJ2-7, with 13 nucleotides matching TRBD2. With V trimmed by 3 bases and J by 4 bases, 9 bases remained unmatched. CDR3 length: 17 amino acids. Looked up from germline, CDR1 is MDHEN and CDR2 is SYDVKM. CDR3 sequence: CASSFLPGLAGSYEQYF. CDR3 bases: TGTGCCAGCAGTTTTTTACCGGGACTAGCGGGGTCTTACGAGCAGTACTTC.

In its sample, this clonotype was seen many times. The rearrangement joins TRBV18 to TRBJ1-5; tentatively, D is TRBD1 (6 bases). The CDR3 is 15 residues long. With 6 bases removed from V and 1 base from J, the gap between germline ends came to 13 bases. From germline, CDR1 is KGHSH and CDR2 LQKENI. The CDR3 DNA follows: TGTGCCAGCTCCTCGTCCACAGGGAGCAATCAGCCCCAGCATTTT. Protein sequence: CASSSSTGSNQPQHF.

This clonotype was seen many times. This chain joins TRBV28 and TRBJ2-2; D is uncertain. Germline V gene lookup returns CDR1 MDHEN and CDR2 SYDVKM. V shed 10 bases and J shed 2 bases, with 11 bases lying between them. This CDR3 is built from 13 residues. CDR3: CATVQSNTGELFF. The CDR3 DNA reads TGTGCCACCGTTCAGTCCAACACCGGGGAGCTGTTTTTT.

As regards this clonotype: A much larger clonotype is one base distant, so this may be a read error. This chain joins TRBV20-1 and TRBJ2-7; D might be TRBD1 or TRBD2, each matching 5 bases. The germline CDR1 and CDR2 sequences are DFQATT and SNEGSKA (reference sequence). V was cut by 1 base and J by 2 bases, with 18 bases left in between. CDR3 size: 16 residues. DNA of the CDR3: TGCAGTGCTAGAGGGGGGAGAGCTAGTGTCCCCTACGAGCAGTACTTC. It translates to CSARGGRASVPYEQYF.

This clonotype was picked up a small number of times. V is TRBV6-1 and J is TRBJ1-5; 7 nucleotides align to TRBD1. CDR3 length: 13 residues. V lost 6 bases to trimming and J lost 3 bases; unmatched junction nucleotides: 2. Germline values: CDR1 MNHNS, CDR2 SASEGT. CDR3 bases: TGTGCCAGCAGGACAGGGAACAATCAGCCCCAGCATTTT. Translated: CASRTGNNQPQHF.

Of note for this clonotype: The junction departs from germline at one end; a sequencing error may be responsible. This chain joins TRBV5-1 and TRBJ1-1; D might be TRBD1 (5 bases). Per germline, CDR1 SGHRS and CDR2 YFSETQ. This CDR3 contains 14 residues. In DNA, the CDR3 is TGTGCCAGCAGCTTGTTCTCAGGGAGCACTGAAGCTTTCTTT. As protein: CASSLFSGSTEAFF.

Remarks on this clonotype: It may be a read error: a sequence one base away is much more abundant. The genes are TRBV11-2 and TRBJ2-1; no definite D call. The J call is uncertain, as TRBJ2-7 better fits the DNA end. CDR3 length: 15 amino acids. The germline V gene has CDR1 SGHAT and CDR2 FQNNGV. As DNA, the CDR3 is TGTGCCAGCAGCATGGGTCCCAGAACCTACAATGAGCAGTACTTC. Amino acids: CASSMGPRTYNEQYF.

The CDR3: CASSPKDRGGTEAFF. The DNA of the CDR3 is TGTGCCAGCAGCCCCAAAGACAGGGGGGGGACTGAAGCTTTCTTT. The chain is built from TRBV11-3 and TRBJ1-1; TRBD1 aligns across 9 bases. The germline V gene has CDR1 SGHNT and CDR2 YENEEA. With V trimmed by 5 bases and J by 5 bases, 9 bases remained unmatched. The CDR3 runs 15 residues.

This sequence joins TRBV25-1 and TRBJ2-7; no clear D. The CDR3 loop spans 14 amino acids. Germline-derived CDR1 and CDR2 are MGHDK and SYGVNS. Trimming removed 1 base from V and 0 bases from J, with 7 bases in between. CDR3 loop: CASSEFGDSYEQYF. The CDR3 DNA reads TGTGCCAGCAGTGAATTCGGTGACTCCTACGAGCAGTACTTC.

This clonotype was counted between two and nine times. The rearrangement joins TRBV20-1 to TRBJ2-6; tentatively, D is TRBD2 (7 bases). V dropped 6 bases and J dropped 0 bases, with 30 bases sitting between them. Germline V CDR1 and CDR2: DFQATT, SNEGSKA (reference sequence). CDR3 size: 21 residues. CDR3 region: CSARTATAIAGYFSGANVLTF. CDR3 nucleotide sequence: TGCAGTGCCAGGACAGCTACTGCCATAGCGGGCTACTTCTCTGGGGCCAACGTCCTGACTTTC.

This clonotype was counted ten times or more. CDR3 amino acids: CASSVGMEYNEQFF. The CDR3 nucleotides are TGTGCCAGCAGCGTGGGAATGGAGTACAATGAGCAGTTCTTC. This rearrangement joins TRBV9 to TRBJ2-1; D unresolved. Between the trimmed V and J ends, which lost 2 bases and 4 bases, there was a span of 10 bases. The germline gives CDR1 SGDLS, CDR2 YYNGEE. The CDR3 covers 14 residues.

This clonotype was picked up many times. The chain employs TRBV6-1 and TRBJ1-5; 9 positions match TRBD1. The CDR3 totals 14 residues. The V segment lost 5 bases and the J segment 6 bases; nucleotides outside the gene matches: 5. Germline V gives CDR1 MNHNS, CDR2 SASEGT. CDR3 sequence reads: CASSSTGGTQPQHF. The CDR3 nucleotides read TGTGCCAGCAGTAGCACAGGGGGCACTCAGCCCCAGCATTTT.

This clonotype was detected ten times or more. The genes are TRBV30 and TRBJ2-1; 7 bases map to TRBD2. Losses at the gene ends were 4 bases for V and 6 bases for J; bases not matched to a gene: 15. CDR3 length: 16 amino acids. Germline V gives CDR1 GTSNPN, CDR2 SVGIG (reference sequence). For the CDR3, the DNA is TGTGCCTGGAAGGCCTCCGGGAGGCCGTTAAGCAATGAGCAGTTCTTC. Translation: CAWKASGRPLSNEQFF.

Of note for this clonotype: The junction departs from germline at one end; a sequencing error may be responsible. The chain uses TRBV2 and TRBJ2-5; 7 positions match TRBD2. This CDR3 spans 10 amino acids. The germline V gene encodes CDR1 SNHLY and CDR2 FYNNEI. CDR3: CASKYRLAHF. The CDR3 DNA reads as TGTGCCAGCAAGTATCGACTAGCCCACTTC.

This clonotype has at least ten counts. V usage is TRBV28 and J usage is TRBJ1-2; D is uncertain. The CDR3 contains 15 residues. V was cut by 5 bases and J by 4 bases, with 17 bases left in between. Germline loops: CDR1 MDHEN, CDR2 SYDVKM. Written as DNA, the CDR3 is TGTGCCAGCAGTCCCCCGGGCCCGGGAGGCTATGGCTACACCTTC. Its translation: CASSPPGPGGYGYTF.

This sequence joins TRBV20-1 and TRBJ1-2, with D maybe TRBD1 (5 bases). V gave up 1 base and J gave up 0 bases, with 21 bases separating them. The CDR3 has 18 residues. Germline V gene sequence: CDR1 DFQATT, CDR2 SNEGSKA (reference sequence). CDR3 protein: CSARAPTELRRANYGYTF. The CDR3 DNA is TGCAGTGCTAGAGCCCCGACAGAGCTAAGGAGAGCTAACTATGGCTACACCTTC.

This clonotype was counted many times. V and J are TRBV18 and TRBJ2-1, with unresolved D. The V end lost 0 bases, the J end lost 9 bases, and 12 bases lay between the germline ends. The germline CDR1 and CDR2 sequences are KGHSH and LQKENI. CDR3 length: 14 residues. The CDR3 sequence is CASSPPGIDVEQFF. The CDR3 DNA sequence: TGTGCCAGCTCACCACCGGGTATCGACGTTGAGCAGTTCTTC.

CDR3 amino acids: CASSFRTSGSVDTQYF. CDR3 coding DNA: TGTGCCAGCAGCTTCCGGACTAGCGGGAGTGTAGATACGCAGTATTTT. The V gene is TRBV11-3, the J gene TRBJ2-3; 13 nucleotides align to TRBD2. This CDR3 is 16 amino acids long. With 3 bases clipped from V and 5 bases from J, the junction kept 5 bases outside the gene matches. CDR1 and CDR2 from the germline V gene are SGHNT and YENEEA.

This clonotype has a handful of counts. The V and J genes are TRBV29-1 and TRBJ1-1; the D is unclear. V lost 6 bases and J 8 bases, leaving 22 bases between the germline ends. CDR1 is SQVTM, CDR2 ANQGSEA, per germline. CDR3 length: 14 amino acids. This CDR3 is CSVVGPAFSGEAFF. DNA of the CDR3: TGCAGCGTCGTTGGACCGGCATTTTCGGGCGAAGCTTTCTTT.

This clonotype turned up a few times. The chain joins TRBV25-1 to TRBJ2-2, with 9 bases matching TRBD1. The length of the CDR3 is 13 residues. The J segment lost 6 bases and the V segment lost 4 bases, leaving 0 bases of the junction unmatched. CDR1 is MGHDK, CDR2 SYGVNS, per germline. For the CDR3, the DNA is TGTGCCAGCAGTGGACAGGGGGCCGGGGAGCTGTTTTTT. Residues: CASSGQGAGELFF. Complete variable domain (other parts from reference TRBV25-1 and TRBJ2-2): EADIYQTPRYLVIGTGKKITLECSQTMGHDKMYWYQQDPGMELHLIHYSYGVNSTEKGDLSSESTVSRIRTEHFPLTLESARPSHTSQYLCASSGQGAGELFFGEGSRLTVL.

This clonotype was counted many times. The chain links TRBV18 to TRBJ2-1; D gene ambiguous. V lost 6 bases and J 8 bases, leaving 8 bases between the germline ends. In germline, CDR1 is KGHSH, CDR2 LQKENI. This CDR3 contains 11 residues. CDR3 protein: CASSSVDEQFF. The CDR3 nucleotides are TGTGCCAGCTCCTCAGTGGATGAGCAGTTCTTC.

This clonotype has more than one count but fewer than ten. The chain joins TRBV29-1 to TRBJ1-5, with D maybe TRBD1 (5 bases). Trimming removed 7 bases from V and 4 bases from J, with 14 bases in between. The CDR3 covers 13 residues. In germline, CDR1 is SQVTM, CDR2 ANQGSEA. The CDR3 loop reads CSAGDGKNQPQHF. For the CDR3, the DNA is TGCAGCGCCGGGGACGGAAAAAATCAGCCCCAGCATTTT.

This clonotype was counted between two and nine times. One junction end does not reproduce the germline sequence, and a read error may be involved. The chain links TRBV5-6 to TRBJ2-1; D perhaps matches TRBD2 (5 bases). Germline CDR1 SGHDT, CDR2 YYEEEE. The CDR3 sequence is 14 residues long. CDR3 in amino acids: CASSLGVSYNEQLF. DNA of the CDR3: TGTGCCAGCTCCCTGGGAGTCTCCTACAATGAGCAGCTCTTC.

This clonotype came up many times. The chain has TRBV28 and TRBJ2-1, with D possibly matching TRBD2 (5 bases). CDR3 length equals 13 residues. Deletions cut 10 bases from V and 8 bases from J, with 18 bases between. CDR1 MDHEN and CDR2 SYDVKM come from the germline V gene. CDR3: CAISGPQRDEQFF. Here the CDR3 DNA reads TGTGCCATTTCGGGCCCCCAGAGGGATGAGCAGTTCTTC.

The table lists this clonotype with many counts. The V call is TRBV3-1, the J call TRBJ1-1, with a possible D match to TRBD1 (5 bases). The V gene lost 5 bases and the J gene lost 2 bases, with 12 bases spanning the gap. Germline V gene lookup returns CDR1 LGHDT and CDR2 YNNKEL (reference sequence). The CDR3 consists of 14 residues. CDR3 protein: CASSLRDGNTEAFF. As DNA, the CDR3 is TGTGCCAGCAGCTTACGGGACGGAAACACTGAAGCTTTCTTT.

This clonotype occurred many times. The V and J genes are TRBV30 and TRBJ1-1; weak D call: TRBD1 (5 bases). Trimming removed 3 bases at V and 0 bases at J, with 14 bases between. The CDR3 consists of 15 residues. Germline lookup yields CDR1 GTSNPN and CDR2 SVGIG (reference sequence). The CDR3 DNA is TGTGCCTGGAGGCCATTACAGGCTCTGAACACTGAAGCTTTCTTT. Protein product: CAWRPLQALNTEAFF. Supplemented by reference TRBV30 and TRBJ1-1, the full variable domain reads SQTIHQWPATLVQPVGSPLSLECTVEGTSNPNLYWYRQAAGRGLQLLFYSVGIGQISSEVPQNLSASRPQDRQFILSSKKLLLSDSGFYLCAWRPLQALNTEAFFGQGTRLTVV.

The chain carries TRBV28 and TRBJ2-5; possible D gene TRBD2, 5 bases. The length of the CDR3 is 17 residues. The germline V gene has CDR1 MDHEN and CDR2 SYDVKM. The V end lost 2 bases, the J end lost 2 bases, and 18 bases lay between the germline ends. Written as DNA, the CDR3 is TGTGCCAGCAGTTTAGTCCCGACTTGGCTAGCTCAAGAGACCCAGTACTTC. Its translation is CASSLVPTWLAQETQYF.

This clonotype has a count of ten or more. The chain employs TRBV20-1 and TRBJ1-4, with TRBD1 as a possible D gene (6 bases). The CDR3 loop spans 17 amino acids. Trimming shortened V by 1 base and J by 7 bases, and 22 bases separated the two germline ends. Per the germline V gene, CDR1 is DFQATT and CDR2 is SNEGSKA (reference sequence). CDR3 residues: CSARGAWIRGAGEKLFF. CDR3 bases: TGCAGTGCTAGAGGGGCTTGGATTCGGGGGGCAGGTGAAAAACTGTTTTTT.